One and the same sample provided the 13 T cell receptor beta chains below, sequenced in a study of OX40 agonist ivuxolimab in advanced cancers. Profiling relied on immunoSEQ multiplex PCR, and the TCRdb table lists in-frame clones only, not all of them. This sample yields some 49,000 clones, of which 85% are seen a single time; about a fifth belongs to the top ten. The sample consisted of CD4+ or CD8+ T cells sorted from blood, taken in a trial of the OX40 agonist ivuxolimab. Receptors originate from an adult with an advanced solid tumor such as melanoma, head and neck, liver or kidney cancer.

The chain has TRBV18 and TRBJ2-2, with a possible D match to TRBD1 (6 bases). V lost 3 bases to trimming and J lost 4 bases, with 24 bases between them. This CDR3 contains 19 residues. CDR1 and CDR2 (germline): KGHSH, LQKENI. CDR3 sequence reads: CASSPQDSISSIGTGELFF. The CDR3 DNA reads TGTGCCAGCTCACCCCAGGACAGTATCTCCTCCATCGGCACCGGGGAGCTGTTTTTT.

The rearrangement joins TRBV11-3 to TRBJ1-1, with D unresolved. With 2 bases removed from V and 8 bases from J, the gap between germline ends came to 9 bases. CDR3 size: 12 residues. CDR1 and CDR2 (germline): SGHNT, YENEEA. CDR3 residues: CASSLNMGEAFF. The CDR3 DNA is TGTGCCAGCAGCTTAAATATGGGAGAAGCTTTCTTT. Supplemented by reference TRBV11-3 and TRBJ1-1, the full variable domain reads EAGVVQSPRYKIIEKKQPVAFWCNPISGHNTLYWYLQNLGQGPELLIRYENEEAVDDSQLPKDRFSAERLKGVDSTLKIQPAELGDSAVYLCASSLNMGEAFFGQGTRLTVV.

The genes are TRBV2 and TRBJ1-1; maybe TRBD1 (6 bases). The CDR3 loop spans 13 amino acids. The V gene lost 4 bases and the J gene lost 4 bases, with 10 bases spanning the gap. Germline assignment: CDR1 SNHLY and CDR2 FYNNEI. The CDR3 reads CASSGRGSTEAFF. Here the CDR3 DNA reads TGTGCCAGCAGTGGCAGGGGCTCCACTGAAGCTTTCTTT.

The rearrangement uses TRBV14 and TRBJ2-1; D is ambiguous. Germline loops: CDR1 SGHDN, CDR2 FVKESK. The CDR3 loop spans 13 amino acids. With 2 bases removed from V and 8 bases from J, the gap between germline ends came to 10 bases. The CDR3 protein is CASSQRLRDEQFF. The DNA for the CDR3 is TGTGCCAGCAGCCAACGACTCCGGGATGAGCAGTTCTTC.

J is TRBJ2-5 and V is TRBV5-4; TRBD1 is a possible D gene (5 bases). V was clipped by 5 bases and J by 5 bases, with 13 bases between them. CDR1 and CDR2 from the germline V gene are SGHNT and YYREEE (reference sequence). The CDR3 spans 13 residues. DNA of the CDR3: TGTGCCAGCAGTAGCAGGGTTGAGGAGACCCAGTACTTC. Amino acids: CASSSRVEETQYF.

This clone is deemed medium-sized. V is TRBV11-3 and J is TRBJ2-1; D uncertain. V shed 5 bases and J shed 3 bases, with 8 bases lying between them. CDR3 size: 13 residues. Germline lookup yields CDR1 SGHNT and CDR2 YENEEA. The CDR3 coding sequence is TGTGCCAGCAGCGAGGACGTCTACAATGAGCAGTTCTTC. Protein sequence: CASSEDVYNEQFF. The whole variable domain, filled in from reference TRBV11-3 and TRBJ2-1, reads EAGVVQSPRYKIIEKKQPVAFWCNPISGHNTLYWYLQNLGQGPELLIRYENEEAVDDSQLPKDRFSAERLKGVDSTLKIQPAELGDSAVYLCASSEDVYNEQFFGPGTRLTVL.

This chain uses TRBV18 with TRBJ1-5; a weak D match, TRBD1 (5 bases). The CDR3 is 14 amino acids. V was clipped by 5 bases and J by 7 bases, with 15 bases between them. CDR1 and CDR2 (germline): KGHSH, LQKENI. CDR3 in amino acids: CASSALRGDQPQHF. The CDR3, as DNA: TGTGCCAGCTCAGCTTTACGGGGGGACCAGCCCCAGCATTTT.

J is TRBJ1-1 and V is TRBV5-1; D possibly corresponds to TRBD1 (6 bases). Germline V CDR1 and CDR2: SGHRS, YFSETQ. The V end was cut by 1 base, the J end by 5 bases, with 15 bases between. This CDR3 contains 15 residues. The CDR3 spells CASSLSAGARTEAFF. The CDR3 DNA follows: TGCGCCAGCAGCTTGAGCGCGGGGGCGCGTACTGAAGCTTTCTTT.

V is TRBV9 and J is TRBJ2-1; weak D call: TRBD1 (5 bases). The germline V gene has CDR1 SGDLS and CDR2 YYNGEE. The ends were cut back, 4 bases at V and 2 bases at J, with 7 bases in the middle. The CDR3 covers 13 residues. The CDR3, as DNA: TGTGCCAGCAGCCCGACAGCCTACAATGAGCAGTTCTTC. It is translated as CASSPTAYNEQFF.

The genes are TRBV18 and TRBJ2-5; 12 nucleotides agree with TRBD1. V lost 5 bases to trimming and J lost 5 bases; unmatched junction nucleotides: 6. The CDR3 sequence is 15 residues long. Looked up from germline, CDR1 is KGHSH and CDR2 is LQKENI. DNA for the CDR3: TGTGCCAGCTCATGGGACAGGGGGCGTCGGGAGACCCAGTACTTC. Residues: CASSWDRGRRETQYF.

The chain links TRBV5-4 to TRBJ1-6, with D tentatively TRBD1 (5 bases). V lost 2 bases and J 0 bases, leaving 6 bases between the germline ends. The CDR3 loop spans 15 amino acids. The germline V gene encodes CDR1 SGHNT and CDR2 YYREEE (reference sequence). For the CDR3, the DNA is TGTGCCAGCAGCTTCGGGGGCTCCTATAATTCACCCCTCCACTTT. Translated, it gives CASSFGGSYNSPLHF.

The chain is built from TRBV9 and TRBJ1-4; 12 positions agree with TRBD1. V shed 4 bases, J shed 8 bases, and the junction held 9 bases outside the gene matches. From germline, CDR1 is SGDLS and CDR2 YYNGEE. This CDR3 is 16 amino acids long. The CDR3 bases are TGTGCCAGCAGCTCCGGGACAGGGGGCAAACAGGAAAAACTGTTTTTT. Translating it yields CASSSGTGGKQEKLFF.

Written as DNA, the CDR3 is TGTGCCAGTAGTATAGCGCCGAAATCTTCCTATGGCTACACCTTC. Amino acids: CASSIAPKSSYGYTF. The gene calls are TRBV19 and TRBJ1-2; D not certain. Trimming shortened V by 1 base and J by 4 bases, and 13 bases separated the two germline ends. The CDR3 loop spans 15 amino acids. Germline assignment: CDR1 LNHDA and CDR2 SQIVND (reference sequence).